The 24 T cell receptor beta chains presented below share a single source sample, sequenced in a study of cytomegalovirus exposure and HLA in healthy donors. The PCR had 60 Vbeta and 13 Jbeta primers. TCRdb's table, derived via immunoSEQ multiplex PCR, lists solely in-frame clones and lacks some. The repertoire holds about 140,000 clones, with 60% to 85% as singletons. What was sequenced was PBMCs. All receptors derive from a man between 35 and 55 years old in good health and CMV-seropositive.

The chain couples TRBV5-1 to TRBJ2-5; TRBD2 matches at 8 bases. The germline CDR1 and CDR2 sequences are SGHRS and YFSETQ. V dropped 4 bases and J dropped 2; count of bases not matched to a gene: 10. The CDR3 is 16 residues long. The CDR3 loop reads CASSRYILAEQETQYF. The CDR3 DNA reads as TGCGCCAGCAGCAGATATATACTAGCGGAACAAGAGACCCAGTACTTC.

The genes are TRBV7-2 and TRBJ2-7, with 8 nucleotides matching TRBD1. The V and J ends lost 3 bases and 7 bases, in that order; junction bases with no gene match: 8. Germline-derived CDR1 and CDR2 are SGHTA and FQGNSA. The CDR3 runs to 14 residues. The CDR3, as DNA: TGTGCCAGCAGCTTGGTGCAGGGGGCGGGGGAGCAGTACTTC. Translated: CASSLVQGAGEQYF.

The chain links TRBV6-5 to TRBJ2-7, with 7 bases aligning to TRBD1. The junction had 8 bases not matched to a gene; V was cut back by 5 bases and J by 1 base. The CDR3 is 15 residues long. CDR1 is MNHEY, CDR2 SVGAGI, per germline. The CDR3 sequence is CASSPGQPSSYEQYF. As DNA, the CDR3 is TGTGCCAGCAGTCCGGGACAGCCGTCTTCCTACGAGCAGTACTTC.

The chain joins TRBV7-9 to TRBJ2-7, with 10 bases matching TRBD2. V shed 4 bases and J 6 bases; nucleotides not matched to a gene: 6. The CDR3 sequence is 14 residues long. Looked up from germline, CDR1 is SEHNR and CDR2 is FQNEAQ (reference sequence). The CDR3 DNA reads as TGTGCCAGCAGCTCCACCCAGCGGGGGGGCGAGCAGTACTTC. Translating it yields CASSSTQRGGEQYF. Using reference TRBV7-9 and TRBJ2-7 for the parts outside the CDR3, the full variable domain is DTGVSQNPRHKITKRGQNVTFRCDPISEHNRLYWYRQTLGQGPEFLTYFQNEAQLEKSRLLSDRFSAERPKGSFSTLEIQRTEQGDSAMYLCASSSTQRGGEQYFGPGTRLTVT.

The chain recombines TRBV10-3 with TRBJ1-4, with D unclear. Germline CDR1 and CDR2: ENHRY and SYGVKD. V shed 0 bases and J shed 8 bases, with 13 bases lying between them. The CDR3 consists of 15 residues. The CDR3 reads CAISESSVYGEKLFF. CDR3 DNA sequence: TGTGCCATCAGTGAGTCATCGGTCTACGGGGAAAAACTGTTTTTT.

The chain couples TRBV5-1 to TRBJ1-3; TRBD1 matches at 8 bases. The junction had 4 bases not matched to a gene; V was cut back by 5 bases and J by 0 bases. The CDR3 is 15 amino acids. The germline V gene has CDR1 SGHRS and CDR2 YFSETQ. In DNA, the CDR3 is TGCGCCAGCAGAGACCAGGGGGCCTCTGGAAACACCATATATTTT. Its translation is CASRDQGASGNTIYF.

This chain links TRBV21-1 with TRBJ2-5; no check of the table's D call, TRBD1, against the DNA was made. TRBV21-1 counts as a pseudogene. The CDR3 is made up of 15 amino acids. The CDR3 protein is CASSKHSYHQETQYF. CDR3 coding DNA: TGTGCCAGCAGCAAACACAGTTACCACCAAGAGACCCAGTACTTC.

V gene TRBV15 combines with J gene TRBJ2-1; 9 bases match TRBD1. CDR1 is LNHNV, CDR2 YYDKDF, per germline (reference sequence). With V trimmed by 8 bases and J by 7 bases, 6 bases remained unmatched. This CDR3 is 13 amino acids long. For the CDR3, the DNA is TGTGCCACCGGGACAGGGTATCAAAATGAGCAGTTCTTC. This translates into CATGTGYQNEQFF.

The V gene is TRBV5-1, the J gene TRBJ1-4; D not resolved. CDR3 length: 16 amino acids. V lost 1 base to trimming and J lost 5 bases, with 15 bases between them. Germline loops: CDR1 SGHRS, CDR2 YFSETQ. CDR3 in amino acids: CASSLPAGVENEKLFF. CDR3 DNA: TGCGCCAGCAGCTTGCCCGCCGGGGTGGAGAATGAAAAACTGTTTTTT.

This clone is medium-sized in the sample. The chain has TRBV6-5 and TRBJ1-2; D is undetermined. Per germline, CDR1 MNHEY and CDR2 SVGAGI. The CDR3 loop spans 13 amino acids. Trimming stripped 8 bases from V and 0 bases from J, with 10 bases between. For the CDR3, the DNA is TGTGCCAGCTCGCGGGGAGCTAACTATGGCTACACCTTC. Amino acids: CASSRGANYGYTF.

This chain connects TRBV10-2 to TRBJ2-7; possibly TRBD1 for D (5 bases). In germline, CDR1 is WSHSY, CDR2 SAAADI. The CDR3 consists of 13 residues. Trimming took off 4 bases at V and 5 bases at J, with 12 bases between the two ends. In DNA, the CDR3 is TGCGCCAGCAGTGGGGGCAGGGCGGACGAGCAGTACTTC. Translating gives CASSGGRADEQYF.

The chain couples TRBV9 to TRBJ2-1, with 7 bases that match TRBD2. The junction had 10 bases not matched to a gene; V was cut back by 4 bases and J by 9 bases. Germline V gives CDR1 SGDLS, CDR2 YYNGEE. The length of the CDR3 is 14 residues. The CDR3 region is CASSLGGSASEQFF. CDR3 DNA: TGTGCCAGCAGCTTGGGCGGGAGTGCGAGTGAGCAGTTCTTC.

This clone showed up just once. The V and J genes are TRBV28 and TRBJ1-2, with TRBD1 identical over 8 bases. From germline, CDR1 is MDHEN and CDR2 SYDVKM. Trimming took 6 bases from V and 4 from J; bases not matched to a gene: 10. CDR3 length equals 15 residues. The CDR3 nucleotides read TGTGCCAGCAGGGATGAGGGACAGGCTCTCTATGGCTACACCTTC. It yields the protein CASRDEGQALYGYTF.

Only one count was recorded for this clone. This sequence joins TRBV6-6 and TRBJ1-2; maybe TRBD1 (5 bases). The V end was cut by 7 bases, the J end by 8 bases, with 20 bases between. The CDR3 covers 14 residues. CDR1 is MNHNY, CDR2 SVGAGI, per germline (reference sequence). CDR3 sequence reads: CASTLTAFVGGYTF. CDR3 coding DNA: TGTGCCAGCACCTTGACAGCTTTTGTCGGGGGCTACACCTTC.

V usage is TRBV27 and J usage is TRBJ2-2, with D possibly being TRBD1 (5 bases). V was trimmed by 5 bases and J by 4 bases, leaving 17 bases between them. The germline gives CDR1 MNHEY, CDR2 SMNVEV (reference sequence). The CDR3 covers 16 residues. The chain's CDR3 is CASSPYQGIGTGELFF. CDR3 sequence (DNA): TGTGCCAGCAGTCCCTATCAGGGCATAGGCACCGGGGAGCTGTTTTTT.

This clone was detected only a few times. The chain combines TRBV4-3 with TRBJ2-7, with D hard to call. The germline V gene has CDR1 LGHNA and CDR2 YSLEER. Trimming removed 2 bases at V and 0 bases at J, with 14 bases between. The CDR3 length is 16 residues. CDR3 protein: CASSQRSGSGSYEQYF. The CDR3 DNA is TGCGCCAGCAGCCAAAGGAGTGGTAGTGGCTCCTACGAGCAGTACTTC.

The V gene is TRBV4-2, the J gene TRBJ1-1; possible D gene TRBD1, 5 bases. CDR1 is LGHNA, CDR2 YNFKEQ, per germline. The CDR3 contains 13 residues. Trimming pared 0 bases from V and 7 bases from J, leaving 9 bases between. CDR3 DNA sequence: TGTGCCAGCAGCCAAGATTGGGGGGATGAAGCTTTCTTT. This sequence encodes CASSQDWGDEAFF.

The chain uses TRBV6-5 and TRBJ1-6; D uncertain. Germline V gives CDR1 MNHEY, CDR2 SVGAGI. The V and J ends lost 2 bases and 5 bases respectively, with 10 bases between them. The CDR3 loop spans 15 amino acids. CDR3 sequence (DNA): TGTGCCAGCAGTTACGGAGGGAGTCATAATTCACCCCTCCACTTT. Translation gives CASSYGGSHNSPLHF.

Of note for this clone: Different DNA sequences within this sample yield the same CDR3. The chain carries TRBV28 and TRBJ1-6, with 8 bases aligning to TRBD1. This CDR3 region has 13 residues. Germline loops: CDR1 MDHEN, CDR2 SYDVKM. The trim removed 6 bases at V and 13 bases at J, leaving 8 bases unmatched. The CDR3 loop reads CASSGDRGSPLHF. CDR3 in DNA: TGTGCCAGCAGCGGTGACAGGGGTTCCCCCCTCCACTTT. The full variable domain, rest sourced from reference TRBV28 and TRBJ1-6, is DVKVTQSSRYLVKRTGEKVFLECVQDMDHENMFWYRQDPGLGLRLIYFSYDVKMKEKGDIPEGYSVSREKKERFSLILESASTNQTSMYLCASSGDRGSPLHFGNGTRLTVT.

With respect to this clone: The identical CDR3 is also encoded by other nucleotide sequences in the sample. V usage is TRBV5-1 and J usage is TRBJ2-2, with 7 bases identical to TRBD1. CDR1 is SGHRS and CDR2 is YFSETQ in the germline V gene. There are 15 residues in the CDR3. V trimming: 3 bases; J trimming: 1 base; junction bases outside the gene matches: 3. In nucleotides, the CDR3 is TGCGCCAGCAGCTCGGGACAGCGGAACACCGGGGAGCTGTTTTTT. Encoded protein: CASSSGQRNTGELFF. The full variable domain, its missing parts supplied by reference TRBV5-1 and TRBJ2-2, is KAGVTQTPRYLIKTRGQQVTLSCSPISGHRSVSWYQQTPGQGLQFLFEYFSETQRNKGNFPGRFSGRQFSNSRSEMNVSTLELGDSALYLCASSSGQRNTGELFFGEGSRLTVL.

This sequence joins TRBV28 and TRBJ1-1; no clear D. The V end lost 2 bases, the J end lost 11 bases, and 18 bases lay between the germline ends. CDR1 is MDHEN, CDR2 SYDVKM, per germline. This CDR3 is built from 14 residues. The CDR3 reads CASSLVSRPLWAFF. The CDR3 DNA follows: TGTGCCAGCAGTTTAGTGTCCAGGCCCCTCTGGGCTTTCTTT. Variable domain in full (rest from reference TRBV28 and TRBJ1-1): DVKVTQSSRYLVKRTGEKVFLECVQDMDHENMFWYRQDPGLGLRLIYFSYDVKMKEKGDIPEGYSVSREKKERFSLILESASTNQTSMYLCASSLVSRPLWAFFGQGTRLTVV.

V usage is TRBV5-1 and J usage is TRBJ2-5; 9 bases align to TRBD1. The J call may not be correct, given that the DNA end is closer to TRBJ2-7. The CDR3 covers 14 residues. CDR1 and CDR2 (germline): SGHRS, YFSETQ. The CDR3 region has the DNA TGCGCCAGCACCTCCGGGACAGGGATCTACGAGCAGTACTTC. Translation: CASTSGTGIYEQYF.

This clone was found once. V is TRBV5-6 and J is TRBJ1-1; the match to TRBD1 covers 7 bases. Trimming at V came to 4 bases and at J to 3 bases, leaving 12 bases not matched to a gene. CDR1 and CDR2 from the germline V gene are SGHDT and YYEEEE. The CDR3 consists of 16 residues. CDR3 protein: CASSPGGGGSYTEAFF. The CDR3 region has the DNA TGTGCCAGCAGCCCCGGAGGGGGCGGCAGCTACACTGAAGCTTTCTTT.

The V gene is TRBV5-4, the J gene TRBJ1-2, with 7 positions matching TRBD1. J lost 4 bases, V lost 4 bases, and 13 bases had no gene match. The CDR3 is made up of 16 amino acids. The V gene's germline CDR1 is SGHNT and CDR2 YYREEE (reference sequence). The CDR3: CASSSGGQAGIYGYTF. The CDR3 nucleotides read TGTGCCAGCAGCAGTGGAGGACAGGCGGGAATCTATGGCTACACCTTC. The whole variable domain, remainder taken from reference TRBV5-4 and TRBJ1-2, is ETGVTQSPTHLIKTRGQQVTLRCSSQSGHNTVSWYQQALGQGPQFIFQYYREEENGRGNFPPRFSGLQFPNYSSELNVNALELDDSALYLCASSSGGQAGIYGYTFGSGTRLTVV.